This passage covers 25 T cell receptor beta chains from one sample sequenced in a study of T-cell reconstitution after alpha-beta-depleted transplantation in children. The authors prepared the TCRbeta library with unique molecular identifiers. TCRdb reprocessed the PCR reads via MiXCR and lists one record per CDR3 protein. The sample contains about 900,000 distinct CDR3 sequences, about 29% of which appear only once. The source was PBMCs, mostly from graft donor cells, collected 360 days after TCRalphabeta/CD19-depleted stem cell transplant. Every receptor here comes from a boy under two years old who had a stem cell transplant for SCID, so the T cells may come from the graft donor.

This clonotype has only a few counts. The chain combines TRBV15 with TRBJ1-3, with D possibly TRBD1 on 5 matching bases. From germline, CDR1 is LNHNV and CDR2 YYDKDF (reference sequence). Trimming pared 6 bases from V and 0 bases from J, leaving 15 bases between. The CDR3 consists of 16 residues. Written as DNA, the CDR3 is TGTGCCACCAGAACCGCCGGGGGTTACTCTGGAAACACCATATATTTT. Translation: CATRTAGGYSGNTIYF.

This clonotype was recorded a few times. This chain joins TRBV7-9 and TRBJ2-5; the match to TRBD1 covers 10 bases. This CDR3 spans 16 amino acids. V trimming: 1 base; J trimming: 5 bases; junction bases outside the gene matches: 7. Germline V gene sequence: CDR1 SEHNR, CDR2 FQNEAQ (reference sequence). The CDR3: CASSLVWDRGKETQYF. In nucleotides, the CDR3 is TGTGCCAGCAGCTTAGTCTGGGACAGGGGTAAGGAGACCCAGTACTTC.

V usage is TRBV4-3 and J usage is TRBJ2-5; D perhaps matches TRBD2 (6 bases). This CDR3 is built from 15 residues. CDR1 LGHNA and CDR2 YSLEER come from the germline V gene. V lost 1 base and J 1 base, leaving 10 bases between the germline ends. CDR3 sequence reads: CASSQGPGGQETQYF. CDR3 sequence (DNA): TGCGCCAGCAGCCAAGGCCCCGGGGGCCAAGAGACCCAGTACTTC.

The chain joins TRBV12-3 or TRBV12-4 to TRBJ2-1; TRBD2 matches at 15 bases. This CDR3 is built from 20 residues. V shed 4 bases and J 3 bases; nucleotides not matched to a gene: 13. For the CDR3, the DNA is TGTGCCAGCAGTTCACCTAGACCCTGGACTAGCGGGGGGGTCTACAATGAGCAGTTCTTC. Its translation: CASSSPRPWTSGGVYNEQFF.

The genes are TRBV25-1 and TRBJ2-3, with 7 bases matching TRBD2. J lost 2 bases, V lost 4 bases, and 3 bases had no gene match. The CDR3 runs to 14 residues. Germline V gives CDR1 MGHDK, CDR2 SYGVNS. DNA of the CDR3: TGTGCCAGCAGTGGGCGGGGGATCACAGATACGCAGTATTTT. It is translated as CASSGRGITDTQYF.

In its sample, this clonotype was seen a few times. This chain uses TRBV28 with TRBJ1-2; D not certain. This CDR3 has 13 residues. V was shortened by 2 bases and J by 4 bases, with 8 bases between the two germline ends. Germline-derived CDR1 and CDR2 are MDHEN and SYDVKM. CDR3 protein: CASSLRVVYGYTF. The CDR3 bases are TGTGCCAGCAGTTTAAGGGTTGTCTATGGCTACACCTTC.

The V call is TRBV2, the J call TRBJ2-7; D remains unclear. The CDR3 has 12 amino acids. V was cut by 6 bases and J by 5 bases, with 11 bases left in between. The germline CDR1 and CDR2 sequences are SNHLY and FYNNEI. For the CDR3, the DNA is TGTGCCAGCAGCCTTGGTCTTCACGAGCAGTACTTC. It yields the protein CASSLGLHEQYF.

This clonotype came up many times. This chain connects TRBV6-1 to TRBJ2-7, with TRBD2 as a possible D gene (5 bases). This CDR3 has 14 residues. Per germline, CDR1 MNHNS and CDR2 SASEGT. Trimming pared 7 bases from V and 2 bases from J, leaving 15 bases between. The DNA of the CDR3 is TGTGCCAGCACGAAAGGAGGTCTCCCCTACGAGCAGTACTTC. This sequence encodes CASTKGGLPYEQYF.

This clonotype has just a few counts. This chain uses TRBV12-3 or TRBV12-4 with TRBJ2-7; 10 positions match TRBD1. Trimming removed 3 bases from V and 1 base from J; junction bases left unmatched: 3. CDR3 length equals 15 residues. CDR3 protein: CASSLGTGASYEQYF. DNA of the CDR3: TGTGCCAGCAGTTTGGGGACAGGGGCTTCCTACGAGCAGTACTTC.

The chain couples TRBV3-1 to TRBJ1-4, with 9 bases matching TRBD1. This CDR3 has 14 amino acids. With V trimmed by 4 bases and J by 5 bases, 2 bases remained unmatched. Germline V gene sequence: CDR1 LGHDT, CDR2 YNNKEL (reference sequence). CDR3 region: CASSPTGGNEKLFF. CDR3 bases: TGTGCCAGCAGCCCGACAGGGGGGAATGAAAAACTGTTTTTT. The whole variable domain, remainder taken from reference TRBV3-1 and TRBJ1-4, is DTAVSQTPKYLVTQMGNDKSIKCEQNLGHDTMYWYKQDSKKFLKIMFSYNNKELIINETVPNRFSPKSPDKAHLNLHINSLELGDSAVYFCASSPTGGNEKLFFGSGTQLSVL.

The chain recombines TRBV12-3 or TRBV12-4 with TRBJ1-5; D call uncertain. V shed 1 base and J shed 7 bases, with 17 bases lying between them. CDR3 length: 16 residues. CDR3 region: CASSLEYSRGEQPQHF. DNA of the CDR3: TGTGCCAGCAGTTTAGAGTACAGTCGTGGAGAACAGCCCCAGCATTTT.

The V call is TRBV6-5, the J call TRBJ2-6; D is unclear. This CDR3 has 15 residues. Per the germline V gene, CDR1 is MNHEY and CDR2 is SVGAGI. V lost 2 bases and J 0 bases, leaving 5 bases between the germline ends. This CDR3 reads CASSYQRSGANVLTF. DNA for the CDR3: TGTGCCAGCAGTTACCAACGCTCTGGGGCCAACGTCCTGACTTTC.

The V call is TRBV4-3, the J call TRBJ2-5; D not certain. The CDR3 has 16 amino acids. The V and J ends lost 4 bases and 4 bases respectively, with 19 bases between them. Germline assignment: CDR1 LGHNA and CDR2 YSLEER. CDR3 protein: CASSRPEPPAPETQYF. CDR3 coding DNA: TGCGCCAGCAGCCGTCCAGAGCCCCCAGCCCCAGAGACCCAGTACTTC.

The chain recombines TRBV20-1 with TRBJ2-2; 10 bases line up with TRBD1. V was pared by 2 bases and J by 4 bases, with 4 bases of the junction left unmatched. CDR1 is DFQATT, CDR2 SNEGSKA, per germline (reference sequence). This CDR3 is 15 amino acids long. CDR3 sequence: CSARWTGGSTGELFF. For the CDR3, the DNA is TGCAGTGCTAGATGGACAGGGGGAAGCACCGGGGAGCTGTTTTTT.

The V gene is TRBV15, the J gene TRBJ2-7, with D possibly matching TRBD2 (7 bases). V was clipped by 5 bases and J by 3 bases, with 17 bases between them. Germline V gene sequence: CDR1 LNHNV, CDR2 YYDKDF (reference sequence). The CDR3 length is 15 residues. The CDR3 here is CATSGGGVWDYEQYF. The DNA of the CDR3 is TGTGCCACCAGCGGGGGGGGCGTATGGGACTACGAGCAGTACTTC.

This clonotype occurred many times. The chain joins TRBV29-1 to TRBJ2-7; D gene ambiguous. The CDR3 runs 11 residues. Germline CDR1 reads SQVTM; CDR2 reads ANQGSEA. V gave up 4 bases and J gave up 0 bases, with 4 bases separating them. The CDR3 protein is CSVVISYEQYF. In DNA, the CDR3 is TGCAGCGTTGTCATCTCCTACGAGCAGTACTTC.

This clonotype was found a few times. The chain uses TRBV21-1 and TRBJ1-2. TRBV21-1 is a documented pseudogene. The CDR3 runs to 9 residues. CDR3 sequence (DNA): TGTGCCACCTCAGTGGGCTACACCTTC. It translates to CATSVGYTF.

Remarks on this clonotype: A read error is likely, as this CDR3 ends without the conserved phenylalanine or tryptophan. The chain employs TRBV5-1 and TRBJ2-5; D possibly corresponds to TRBD1 (5 bases). Germline values: CDR1 SGHRS, CDR2 YFSETQ. V was clipped by 0 bases and J by 3 bases, with 9 bases between them. The CDR3 has 14 amino acids. Written as DNA, the CDR3 is TGCGCCAGCAGCTTGGGACAGAAGGAAGAGACCCAGTACTAC. It yields the protein CASSLGQKEETQYY.

This clonotype turned up a few times. This CDR3 reads CASSLEPRGDLYGYTF. The CDR3 DNA follows: TGCGCCAGCAGCTTGGAACCCCGGGGGGACCTCTATGGCTACACCTTC. The chain uses TRBV5-1 and TRBJ1-2; D might be TRBD1 (5 bases). V was shortened by 0 bases and J by 4 bases, with 16 bases between the two germline ends. This CDR3 has 16 amino acids. The germline gives CDR1 SGHRS, CDR2 YFSETQ. The entire variable domain, with the rest obtained from reference TRBV5-1 and TRBJ1-2, is as follows: KAGVTQTPRYLIKTRGQQVTLSCSPISGHRSVSWYQQTPGQGLQFLFEYFSETQRNKGNFPGRFSGRQFSNSRSEMNVSTLELGDSALYLCASSLEPRGDLYGYTFGSGTRLTVV.

This chain links TRBV7-8 with TRBJ2-3, with 8 bases that match TRBD1. V trimming: 5 bases; J trimming: 8 bases; junction bases outside the gene matches: 9. Germline assignment: CDR1 SGHVS and CDR2 FQNEAQ. The CDR3 covers 14 residues. This CDR3 reads CASSDQQGGGTQYF. DNA for the CDR3: TGTGCCAGCAGCGACCAACAGGGGGGAGGTACGCAGTATTTT.

This clonotype came up many times. This chain connects TRBV2 to TRBJ1-5; tentative D call: TRBD1 (6 bases). CDR3 size: 14 residues. The germline gives CDR1 SNHLY, CDR2 FYNNEI. The V end was cut by 8 bases, the J end by 0 bases, with 11 bases between. DNA for the CDR3: TGTGCCAGCCGGACAGTGTATAGCAATCAGCCCCAGCATTTT. Translation: CASRTVYSNQPQHF.

The gene calls are TRBV2 and TRBJ1-5; unclear D gene. The germline V gene has CDR1 SNHLY and CDR2 FYNNEI. V lost 4 bases to trimming and J lost 4 bases, with 11 bases between them. The CDR3 runs to 14 residues. CDR3 DNA: TGTGCCAGCAGTGCGGCGGCAGGTAATCAGCCCCAGCATTTT. This sequence encodes CASSAAAGNQPQHF.

The V call is TRBV20-1, the J call TRBJ2-5, with TRBD1 matching over 10 bases. V lost 6 bases, J lost 5 bases, and 9 bases stayed unmatched. The germline V gene has CDR1 DFQATT and CDR2 SNEGSKA (reference sequence). The CDR3 covers 14 residues. The CDR3, as DNA: TGCAGTGCGGCATCGACAGGGGGCGCGGAGACCCAGTACTTC. Translation gives CSAASTGGAETQYF.

This clonotype has just a few counts. V gene TRBV4-1 combines with J gene TRBJ2-7; 7 bases are shared with TRBD2. CDR3 length equals 15 residues. Trimming at V came to 1 base and at J to 3 bases, leaving 6 bases not matched to a gene. Germline CDR1 and CDR2: MGHRA and YSYEKL. CDR3 in DNA: TGCGCCAGCAGCCAAGGGGGGGGTGATGGCTACGAGCAGTACTTC. The encoded protein is CASSQGGGDGYEQYF.

The rearrangement uses TRBV27 and TRBJ2-5, with unresolved D. This CDR3 contains 14 residues. V was shortened by 0 bases and J by 5 bases, with 10 bases between the two germline ends. Per the germline V gene, CDR1 is MNHEY and CDR2 is SMNVEV (reference sequence). CDR3 sequence reads: CASSLSTARETQYF. The CDR3 DNA follows: TGTGCCAGCAGTTTATCGACGGCTCGGGAGACCCAGTACTTC.